This T cell receptor (beta chain) was documented in a study of beta chain features in type 1 diabetes. The whole isolated RNA underwent reverse transcription, so sequencing captured expressed TCRB transcripts. Generated by immunoSEQ multiplex PCR, the TCRdb table keeps only in-frame clones and is missing some. The sample lists about 150,000 clones; 7% to 10% were seen once. The CDR3 runs 13 residues. Germline V CDR1 and CDR2: MNHNS, SASEGT. The ends were cut back, 10 bases at V and 1 base at J, with 10 bases in the middle. This clone has more than one count but fewer than ten. Its antigen remains unknown. Cell sorting via CD45RO/CCR7/CD25/CD127/CD95/CD27 was performed to obtain CD4+ naive, central memory, regulatory and stem cell-like memory cells. Points from the study as a whole: In comparison with healthy donors, patients had naive, central memory and Treg TCRB repertoires that appeared more similar.

What was sequenced was central memory CD4+ T cells from blood. The chain links TRBV6-1 to TRBJ2-2; D is possibly TRBD1 (5 bases). The TCR sequence derives from a man younger than 35 in good health. CDR3 amino acids: CATRQLNTGELFF. The CDR3 coding sequence is TGTGCCACCAGACAGCTGAACACCGGGGAGCTGTTTTTT.